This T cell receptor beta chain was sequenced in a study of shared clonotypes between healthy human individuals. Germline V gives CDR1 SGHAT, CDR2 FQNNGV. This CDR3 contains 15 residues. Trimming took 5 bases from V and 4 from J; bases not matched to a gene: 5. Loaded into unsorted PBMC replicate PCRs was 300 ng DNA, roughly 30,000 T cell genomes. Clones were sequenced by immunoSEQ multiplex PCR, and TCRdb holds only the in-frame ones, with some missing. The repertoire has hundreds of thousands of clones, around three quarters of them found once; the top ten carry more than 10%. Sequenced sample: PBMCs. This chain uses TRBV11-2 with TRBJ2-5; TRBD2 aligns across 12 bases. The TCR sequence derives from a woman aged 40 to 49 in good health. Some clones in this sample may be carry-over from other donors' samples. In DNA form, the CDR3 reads TGTGCCAGCAGCATCGGACTAGCGGGAATAGAGACCCAGTACTTC. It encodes CASSIGLAGIETQYF.